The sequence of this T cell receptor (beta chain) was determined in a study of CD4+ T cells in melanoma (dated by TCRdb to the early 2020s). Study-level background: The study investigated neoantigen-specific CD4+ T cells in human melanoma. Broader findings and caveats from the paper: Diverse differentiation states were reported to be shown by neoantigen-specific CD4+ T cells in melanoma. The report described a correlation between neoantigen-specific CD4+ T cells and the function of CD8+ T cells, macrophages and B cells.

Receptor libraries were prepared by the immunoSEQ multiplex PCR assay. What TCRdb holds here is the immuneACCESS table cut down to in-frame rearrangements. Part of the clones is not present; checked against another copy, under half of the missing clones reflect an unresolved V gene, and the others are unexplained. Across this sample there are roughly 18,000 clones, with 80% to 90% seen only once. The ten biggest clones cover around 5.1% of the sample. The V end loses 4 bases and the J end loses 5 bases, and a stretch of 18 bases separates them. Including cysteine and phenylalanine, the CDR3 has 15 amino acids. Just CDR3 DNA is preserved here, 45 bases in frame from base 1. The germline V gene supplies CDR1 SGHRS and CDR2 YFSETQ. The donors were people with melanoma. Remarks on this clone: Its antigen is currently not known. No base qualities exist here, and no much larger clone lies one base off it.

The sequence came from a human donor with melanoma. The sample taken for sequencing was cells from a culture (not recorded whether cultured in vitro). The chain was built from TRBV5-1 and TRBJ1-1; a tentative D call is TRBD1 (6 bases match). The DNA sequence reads TGCGCCAGCAGCCACGGACAGTACGAAGTGACTGAAGCTTTCTTT. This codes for CASSHGQYEVTEAFF.